The 11 T cell receptor beta chains reported below all come from one sample, sequenced in a study of T cell responses to AZD1222 COVID-19 vaccine. Here immunoSEQ multiplex PCR was the method, and the copy in TCRdb shows in-frame clones only, minus some. The table has 130,000 to 150,000 clones, approximately 94% seen once. The specimen comprised peripheral blood, sampled on day 0 of AZD1222 vaccination. These receptors were taken from an adult in good health.

This clone was observed a single time. The rearrangement links TRBV7-3 to TRBJ1-2; TRBD1 matches 8 bases. The CDR3 covers 14 residues. The junction had 6 bases not matched to a gene; V was cut back by 5 bases and J by 4 bases. The germline V gene encodes CDR1 SGHTA and CDR2 FQGTGA. The CDR3 is CASSPQGAGYGYTF. The CDR3 nucleotides read TGTGCCAGCAGCCCCCAGGGGGCAGGCTATGGCTACACCTTC.

This sequence joins TRBV25-1 and TRBJ2-2, with D tentatively TRBD2 (5 bases). This CDR3 comprises 15 residues. CDR1 and CDR2 (germline): MGHDK, SYGVNS. V was pared by 3 bases and J by 4 bases, with 12 bases between. DNA of the CDR3: TGTGCCAGCAGTGATGCTCGGGATCCCACCGGGGAGCTGTTTTTT. Translating it yields CASSDARDPTGELFF.

V and J are TRBV7-2 and TRBJ2-1; possibly TRBD1 for D (5 bases). The CDR3 covers 13 residues. The germline V gene encodes CDR1 SGHTA and CDR2 FQGNSA. V was cut by 3 bases and J by 3 bases, with 6 bases left in between. The DNA for the CDR3 is TGTGCCAGCAGCTTTGACAGCTACAATGAGCAGTTCTTC. Translation: CASSFDSYNEQFF.

Here the CDR3 DNA reads TGTGCCAGCAGCTTCATGGCGCCTTCTTATGAAAAACTGTTTTTT. This encodes CASSFMAPSYEKLFF. This chain links TRBV5-5 with TRBJ1-4, with no clear D. Trimming left V 2 bases short and J 6 bases short, with 14 bases between. Germline V gene data show CDR1 as SGHKS and CDR2 as YYEKEE (reference sequence). This CDR3 has 15 amino acids.

The rearrangement joins TRBV14 to TRBJ2-3; D tentatively reads TRBD1 or TRBD2 (5 bases each). The CDR3 totals 11 residues. Germline lookup yields CDR1 SGHDN and CDR2 FVKESK. Trimming pared 6 bases from V and 6 bases from J, leaving 7 bases between. The CDR3 coding sequence is TGTGCCAGCAGTGAGGGGGATACGCAGTATTTT. The encoded protein is CASSEGDTQYF.

This clone appeared a few times. The rearrangement links TRBV5-5 to TRBJ2-2, with 7 bases matching TRBD1. Losses at the gene ends were 7 bases for V and 1 base for J; bases not matched to a gene: 7. Germline V gives CDR1 SGHKS, CDR2 YYEKEE (reference sequence). CDR3 length equals 15 residues. CDR3 DNA: TGTGCCAGCGCCCTAAGGACAGGGAACACCGGGGAGCTGTTTTTT. Translated: CASALRTGNTGELFF. Filled out from reference TRBV5-5 and TRBJ2-2, the complete variable domain reads DAGVTQSPTHLIKTRGQQVTLRCSPISGHKSVSWYQQVLGQGPQFIFQYYEKEERGRGNFPDRFSARQFPNYSSELNVNALLLGDSALYLCASALRTGNTGELFFGEGSRLTVL.

The chain links TRBV5-1 to TRBJ1-2, with 7 bases aligning to TRBD1. Germline-derived CDR1 and CDR2 are SGHRS and YFSETQ. The ends lost 4 bases at V and 6 bases at J; junction bases unmatched: 18. This CDR3 has 17 residues. CDR3: CASSPGGGWTGPDGYTF. The CDR3 coding sequence is TGCGCCAGCAGCCCGGGAGGGGGCTGGACAGGTCCGGATGGCTACACCTTC.

The chain combines TRBV19 with TRBJ1-1; TRBD1 agrees at 8 bases. CDR1 and CDR2 from the germline V gene are LNHDA and SQIVND (reference sequence). The CDR3 has 16 residues. Unmatched junction bases numbered 6, after V lost 3 bases and J lost 0 bases. The CDR3 protein is CASSIWAGGLNTEAFF. The CDR3 DNA is TGTGCCAGTAGTATCTGGGCAGGGGGCCTGAACACTGAAGCTTTCTTT.

The V gene is TRBV5-1, the J gene TRBJ1-2, with 9 positions matching TRBD1. J lost 2 bases, V lost 4 bases, and 9 bases had no gene match. This CDR3 is built from 16 residues. Germline values: CDR1 SGHRS, CDR2 YFSETQ. The CDR3 reads CASSTWTGDLNYGYTF. Written as DNA, the CDR3 is TGCGCCAGCAGCACATGGACAGGGGACCTCAACTATGGCTACACCTTC.

On this clone: This sample also contains other DNA sequences that code for the same CDR3. This chain uses TRBV6-6 with TRBJ1-1; no clear D. Germline V gene data show CDR1 as MNHNY and CDR2 as SVGAGI (reference sequence). This CDR3 is 15 amino acids long. The germline V and J ends were trimmed by 2 bases and 0 bases, with 10 bases remaining between them. The CDR3 spells CASSYKGRVNTEAFF. DNA for the CDR3: TGTGCCAGCAGTTACAAGGGTCGGGTGAACACTGAAGCTTTCTTT.

The gene calls are TRBV11-2 and TRBJ2-2; 9 bases line up with TRBD1. There are 16 residues in the CDR3. With 6 bases clipped from V and 6 bases from J, the junction kept 11 bases outside the gene matches. From germline, CDR1 is SGHAT and CDR2 FQNNGV. The CDR3 region is CASRPQGQGQAGELFF. The CDR3 DNA follows: TGTGCCAGCAGACCTCAGGGACAGGGCCAGGCCGGGGAGCTGTTTTTT.